The 31 T cell receptor beta chains given below trace back to one sample, sequenced in a study of shared clonotypes between healthy human individuals (dated by TCRdb to 2020 to 2022). Receptor amplification or capture employed the immunoSEQ multiplex PCR assay. Imported from immuneACCESS, the table was reduced by TCRdb to in-frame sequences with V and J called. These copies leave out some clones; in studies compared against another copy, an unresolved V gene accounts for under half, and the cause of the remainder is not known. The sample yields roughly 1,000,000 clones; 75% to 80% were counted once. In total, the top ten clones hold 0.6% to 0.7% of the sample. Sequencing used memory CD4+ T cells from PBMCs. The cell subset or site label on this specimen signifies: CD45RA-negative fraction. The receptors come from a man younger than 35 in good health. Some clones in this sample may be carry-over from other donors' samples.

The chain has TRBV27 and TRBJ2-1, with no clear D. V lost 3 bases and J lost 7, with 7 bases in between. CDR3 length: 12 residues. CDR1 and CDR2 (germline): MNHEY, SMNVEV (reference sequence). Here the CDR3 DNA reads TGTGCCAGCAGTTTTAACGGTAATGAGCAGTTCTTC. It is translated as CASSFNGNEQFF.

The V call is TRBV7-9, the J call TRBJ1-2; D is unresolved. This CDR3 has 15 amino acids. Trimming shortened V by 5 bases and J by 2 bases, and 15 bases separated the two germline ends. CDR1 is SEHNR, CDR2 FQNEAQ, per germline (reference sequence). The CDR3 DNA reads as TGTGCCAGCAGCCCACGTGGCCAGCGCAACTATGGCTACACCTTC. This encodes CASSPRGQRNYGYTF.

The CDR3 sequence is CASSFGQGSGANVLTF. The CDR3 DNA sequence: TGTGCCAGCAGCTTCGGGCAGGGTTCTGGGGCCAACGTCCTGACTTTC. The V gene is TRBV7-3, the J gene TRBJ2-6, with D possibly matching TRBD1 (5 bases). Germline loops: CDR1 SGHTA, CDR2 FQGTGA. This CDR3 is built from 16 residues. V gave up 3 bases and J gave up 1 base, with 10 bases separating them.

This chain uses TRBV2 with TRBJ2-5; D is possibly TRBD2 (6 bases). CDR3 length equals 14 residues. The germline V and J ends were trimmed by 2 bases and 5 bases, with 12 bases remaining between them. The germline CDR1 and CDR2 sequences are SNHLY and FYNNEI. The CDR3 reads CASSEWEAGETQYF. CDR3 sequence (DNA): TGTGCCAGCAGTGAATGGGAGGCTGGTGAGACCCAGTACTTC.

The genes are TRBV12-5 and TRBJ2-2; 9 bases are shared with TRBD2. The junction had 6 bases not matched to a gene; V was cut back by 0 bases and J by 1 base. Germline-derived CDR1 and CDR2 are LGHNT and FRNRAP. This CDR3 comprises 18 residues. The CDR3 DNA sequence: TGTGCTAGTGGTTTGGTAGGGGCTAGCGGGGTGAACACCGGGGAGCTGTTTTTT. Residues: CASGLVGASGVNTGELFF.

V and J are TRBV14 and TRBJ2-3; weak D call: TRBD1 (6 bases). Trimming pared 4 bases from V and 6 bases from J, leaving 17 bases between. CDR3 size: 15 residues. Germline-derived CDR1 and CDR2 are SGHDN and FVKESK. CDR3 region: CASSPDNYQGDTQYF. The CDR3 bases are TGTGCCAGCAGCCCGGACAACTACCAGGGGGATACGCAGTATTTT.

This clone was seen once. V and J are TRBV29-1 and TRBJ2-5, with D possibly matching TRBD2 (5 bases). The CDR3 extends over 13 amino acids. Germline V CDR1 and CDR2: SQVTM, ANQGSEA. V dropped 4 bases and J dropped 3 bases, with 12 bases sitting between them. The CDR3 nucleotides read TGCAGCGTTGTTTTCCCTAGCAAAGAGACCCAGTACTTC. This translates into CSVVFPSKETQYF. Using reference TRBV29-1 and TRBJ2-5 for the parts outside the CDR3, the full variable domain is SAVISQKPSRDICQRGTSLTIQCQVDSQVTMMFWYRQQPGQSLTLIATANQGSEATYESGFVIDKFPISRPNLTFSTLTVSNMSPEDSSIYLCSVVFPSKETQYFGPGTRLLVL.

This clone is a singleton in its sample. The rearrangement links TRBV7-3 to TRBJ2-3; D remains ambiguous. V lost 2 bases, J lost 3 bases, and 6 bases lay in between. The germline V gene encodes CDR1 SGHTA and CDR2 FQGTGA. There are 13 residues in the CDR3. Here the CDR3 reads CASSLLRTDTQYF. As DNA, the CDR3 is TGTGCCAGCAGCTTACTGAGAACAGATACGCAGTATTTT. Combining the CDR3 with reference TRBV7-3 and TRBJ2-3 gives the whole variable domain GAGVSQTPSNKVTEKGKYVELRCDPISGHTALYWYRQSLGQGPEFLIYFQGTGAADDSGLPNDRFFAVRPEGSVSTLKIQRTERGDSAVYLCASSLLRTDTQYFGPGTRLTVL.

This chain connects TRBV6-6 to TRBJ2-1; a weak D match, TRBD1 (5 bases). This CDR3 has 15 amino acids. V gave up 6 bases and J gave up 4 bases, with 16 bases separating them. From germline, CDR1 is MNHNY and CDR2 SVGAGI (reference sequence). The DNA of the CDR3 is TGTGCCAGCAGCTGGGGCGACTCCCGGTACAATGAGCAGTTCTTC. Protein sequence: CASSWGDSRYNEQFF.

The chain joins TRBV27 to TRBJ2-1; 14 bases align to TRBD2. CDR1 is MNHEY, CDR2 SMNVEV, per germline (reference sequence). The CDR3 spans 14 residues. J lost 11 bases, V lost 4 bases, and 4 bases had no gene match. CDR3 in DNA: TGTGCCAGCAGTTCGGGGACTAGCGGGAGCAAGCAGTTCTTC. It is translated as CASSSGTSGSKQFF.

This clone was recorded once. The chain links TRBV13 to TRBJ2-7; tentatively, D is TRBD2 (6 bases). Trimming removed 3 bases at V and 4 bases at J, with 13 bases between. The germline V gene has CDR1 PRHDT and CDR2 FYEKMQ (reference sequence). The CDR3 consists of 14 residues. CDR3 sequence (DNA): TGTGCCAGCAGCTTCCGGGGGAACAGGTACGAGCAGTACTTC. As protein: CASSFRGNRYEQYF.

In the case of this clone: Distinct nucleotide sequences in the sample also encode this CDR3. The chain combines TRBV20-1 with TRBJ2-5; no clear D gene. This CDR3 has 11 residues. Germline lookup yields CDR1 DFQATT and CDR2 SNEGSKA (reference sequence). The ends were cut back, 3 bases at V and 2 bases at J, with 4 bases in the middle. Here the CDR3 reads CSARQQETQYF. CDR3 nucleotides: TGCAGTGCTAGGCAGCAAGAGACCCAGTACTTC.

The chain uses TRBV7-3 and TRBJ2-2; D might be TRBD1 (6 bases). The V end lost 5 bases, the J end lost 0 bases, and 10 bases lay between the germline ends. The germline V gene has CDR1 SGHTA and CDR2 FQGTGA. The CDR3 runs 15 residues. For the CDR3, the DNA is TGTGCCAGCAGCCCCGGGACACCGAACACCGGGGAGCTGTTTTTT. Amino acid sequence: CASSPGTPNTGELFF.

The J gene is TRBJ1-1, the V gene TRBV2; D is ambiguous. Trimming took 7 bases from V and 5 from J, leaving 8 bases between them. CDR3 length: 11 residues. Germline V gene data show CDR1 as SNHLY and CDR2 as FYNNEI. CDR3 sequence reads: CASNVQTEAFF. CDR3 nucleotides: TGTGCCAGCAACGTTCAAACTGAAGCTTTCTTT.

The rearrangement joins TRBV6-7 to TRBJ2-7; D is ambiguous. TRBV6-7 is an ORF, with its function uncertain. V lost 4 bases and J 0 bases, leaving 13 bases between the germline ends. This CDR3 spans 15 amino acids. The CDR3 loop is CASSSMGEGSYEQYF. The CDR3 DNA sequence: TGTGCCAGCAGTTCCATGGGTGAAGGCTCCTACGAGCAGTACTTC.

This chain joins TRBV10-3 and TRBJ2-5; 12 bases agree with TRBD2. The CDR3 length is 16 residues. The germline gives CDR1 ENHRY, CDR2 SYGVKD. The ends lost 4 bases at V and 4 bases at J; junction bases unmatched: 7. As DNA, the CDR3 is TGTGCCATCAGTGCCGGACTAGCGGGAAAGATAGAGACCCAGTACTTC. Its translation is CAISAGLAGKIETQYF.

This sequence joins TRBV9 and TRBJ1-2; 9 bases agree with TRBD1. Germline trimming cut 4 bases from V and 5 bases from J; bases unmatched to any gene: 6. The CDR3 is 14 residues long. From germline, CDR1 is SGDLS and CDR2 YYNGEE. CDR3 nucleotides: TGTGCCAGCAGCACTACGACAGGGGGATATGGCTACACCTTC. Residues: CASSTTTGGYGYTF.

This chain joins TRBV11-2 and TRBJ2-3; perhaps TRBD1 as D (5 bases). The CDR3 has 16 residues. Trimming took off 6 bases at V and 9 bases at J, with 25 bases between the two ends. Germline CDR1 is SGHAT and CDR2 is FQNNGV. CDR3 nucleotide sequence: TGTGCCAGCAGTCCCGCAGGGTTACGGATTCCGGTGACGCAGTATTTT. Protein: CASSPAGLRIPVTQYF.

The sample holds a few counts of this clone. This chain connects TRBV9 to TRBJ1-3; D remains ambiguous. The CDR3 consists of 15 residues. V was shortened by 4 bases and J by 0 bases, with 11 bases between the two germline ends. Germline CDR1 SGDLS, CDR2 YYNGEE. CDR3 in amino acids: CASSLRMDSGNTIYF. The CDR3 DNA is TGTGCCAGCAGCCTCCGGATGGACTCTGGAAACACCATATATTTT.

The chain couples TRBV5-6 to TRBJ2-5, with 8 nucleotides matching TRBD2. Germline V gene data show CDR1 as SGHDT and CDR2 as YYEEEE. CDR3 size: 15 residues. Unmatched junction bases numbered 7, after V lost 1 base and J lost 5 bases. The CDR3 DNA sequence: TGTGCCAGCAGCTTGAGAGGCGGGAGGCGTGAGACCCAGTACTTC. It translates to CASSLRGGRRETQYF.

This chain connects TRBV11-2 to TRBJ1-2, with a possible D match to TRBD1 (5 bases). The CDR3 consists of 15 residues. With 2 bases removed from V and 4 bases from J, the gap between germline ends came to 14 bases. Germline V gives CDR1 SGHAT, CDR2 FQNNGV. DNA for the CDR3: TGTGCCAGCAGCTTAAACCGGGACGACATCTATGGCTACACCTTC. Translating it yields CASSLNRDDIYGYTF.

This clone has a count of ten or more. The chain's CDR3 is CATSTNLDQPQHF. For the CDR3, the DNA is TGTGCCACCAGCACAAACTTGGATCAGCCCCAGCATTTT. V and J are TRBV15 and TRBJ1-5; no definite D call. CDR3 size: 13 residues. CDR1 is LNHNV, CDR2 YYDKDF, per germline (reference sequence). The germline V and J ends were trimmed by 4 bases and 5 bases, with 9 bases remaining between them.

This chain joins TRBV6-1 and TRBJ2-4; D is tentatively TRBD1 or TRBD2 (6 bases each). Germline CDR1 and CDR2: MNHNS and SASEGT. Deletions cut 2 bases from V and 4 bases from J, with 18 bases between. This CDR3 comprises 17 residues. As DNA, the CDR3 is TGTGCCAGCAGTGAAAGAAGGAGGGGGAGAGAGAAAAACATTCAGTACTTC. Translating gives CASSERRRGREKNIQYF.

This chain joins TRBV20-1 and TRBJ2-7; D might be TRBD1 (5 bases). Germline-derived CDR1 and CDR2 are DFQATT and SNEGSKA (reference sequence). V lost 4 bases and J lost 7, with 11 bases in between. CDR3 length equals 11 residues. The CDR3 reads CSATKDREQYF. In DNA form, the CDR3 reads TGCAGTGCTACCAAAGACAGAGAGCAGTACTTC.

Comments on this clone: Other nucleotide sequences from this sample produce the same CDR3. This sequence joins TRBV6-5 and TRBJ1-5; D is unclear. The CDR3 spans 15 residues. Germline values: CDR1 MNHEY, CDR2 SVGAGI. Trimming stripped 0 bases from V and 1 base from J, with 7 bases between. The CDR3 region is CASSYSSRSNQPQHF. The CDR3 DNA reads TGTGCCAGCAGTTACTCGAGTCGGAGCAATCAGCCCCAGCATTTT.

The chain couples TRBV10-3 to TRBJ2-3; D possibly corresponds to TRBD1 (7 bases). V was clipped by 8 bases and J by 3 bases, with 18 bases between them. The CDR3 runs to 15 residues. Germline V gene data show CDR1 as ENHRY and CDR2 as SYGVKD. CDR3 DNA: TGTGCCATCGGGAGGACAGGTCCTGGGACAGATACGCAGTATTTT. Protein product: CAIGRTGPGTDTQYF.

J is TRBJ1-1 and V is TRBV29-1; no definite D call. The germline V and J ends were trimmed by 0 bases and 4 bases, with 12 bases remaining between them. The CDR3 consists of 14 residues. CDR1 and CDR2 from the germline V gene are SQVTM and ANQGSEA. CDR3 bases: TGCAGCGTTGAAGAAGCGAGTAAGCGCACTGAAGCTTTCTTT. Its protein product is CSVEEASKRTEAFF.

The gene calls are TRBV5-4 and TRBJ2-3, with TRBD2 matching over 8 bases. The CDR3 runs 16 residues. The V gene end was trimmed by 3 bases and the J gene end by 0 bases; junction bases not matched to a gene: 6. Germline loops: CDR1 SGHNT, CDR2 YYREEE (reference sequence). CDR3 sequence: CASSSPGTRSTDTQYF. CDR3 in DNA: TGTGCCAGCAGCTCACCCGGGACTAGAAGCACAGATACGCAGTATTTT. Filled out from reference TRBV5-4 and TRBJ2-3, the complete variable domain reads ETGVTQSPTHLIKTRGQQVTLRCSSQSGHNTVSWYQQALGQGPQFIFQYYREEENGRGNFPPRFSGLQFPNYSSELNVNALELDDSALYLCASSSPGTRSTDTQYFGPGTRLTVL.

CDR3 in amino acids: CASRRPTGGIEKLFF. The DNA for the CDR3 is TGTGCCAGCAGACGACCGACAGGGGGCATTGAAAAACTGTTTTTT. The gene calls are TRBV28 and TRBJ1-4, with 10 positions matching TRBD1. This CDR3 is 15 amino acids long. Germline CDR1 and CDR2: MDHEN and SYDVKM. V gave up 6 bases and J gave up 7 bases; unmatched junction bases: 8.

The chain's CDR3 is CASTPVSSGANVLTF. CDR3 bases: TGTGCCAGCACCCCCGTCAGCTCTGGGGCCAACGTCCTGACTTTC. This chain connects TRBV28 to TRBJ2-6, with D unresolved. Germline V CDR1 and CDR2: MDHEN, SYDVKM. V lost 7 bases, J lost 0 bases, and 10 bases lay in between. The CDR3 sequence is 15 residues long.

There are a few counts of this clone. J is TRBJ2-2 and V is TRBV4-2; D is ambiguous. CDR3 length equals 17 residues. V lost 0 bases, J lost 2 bases, and 13 bases lay in between. CDR1 is LGHNA and CDR2 is YNFKEQ in the germline V gene. The CDR3 bases are TGTGCCAGCAGCCAAGATGTTCCGGGCACAAACACCGGGGAGCTGTTTTTT. Translating it yields CASSQDVPGTNTGELFF.